The clone carrying this TCR beta chain was observed a handful of times. As yet, its antigen is unknown. These data originate in a study of identical twins. MiXCR, run by TCRdb on the 5' RACE reads, gives a single entry per CDR3 protein. The sample shows 1.5 million to 2 million distinct CDR3 sequences, roughly a third of them seen only once. Study-wide points: Invariant MAIT and iNKT cells could partly confound zero-insertion analyses. Fewer insertions characterized abundant cord blood beta clonotypes, whereas memory repertoires showed none.

The germline CDR1 and CDR2 sequences are DFQATT and SNEGSKA (reference sequence). The CDR3 spans 11 residues. Trimming stripped 2 bases from V and 7 bases from J, with 6 bases between. The sequenced sample was cord blood. The chain combines TRBV20-1 with TRBJ2-1; D is uncertain. The source is a newborn girl in good health. Here the CDR3 DNA reads TGCAGTGCTAGACTGCAGAATGAGCAGTTCTTC. As protein: CSARLQNEQFF.